The 6 T cell receptor beta chains below all came from one sample that was sequenced in a study of CD8+ T cells in alopecia areata. Documented treatment: oral pan-JAK inhibitor, 5-10 mg twice daily. RNA, once extracted, was reverse transcribed into cDNA for use as the sequencing template. Assay: immunoSEQ multiplex PCR; the TCRdb copy retains only in-frame clones and omits some. This table has about 140,000 clones, 80% to 90% appearing once. The sequencing here drew on CD8+ T cells sorted from blood, taken at week 4, from a patient treated with tofacitinib. The receptors originated from a human donor with alopecia areata.

This clone was seen a handful of times. The genes are TRBV11-2 and TRBJ2-5; D is perhaps TRBD2 (5 bases). The CDR3 extends over 14 amino acids. Trimming pared 4 bases from V and 4 bases from J, leaving 13 bases between. The germline V gene has CDR1 SGHAT and CDR2 FQNNGV. DNA of the CDR3: TGTGCCAGCAGCTCCACAACGGGATTAGAGACCCAGTACTTC. As protein: CASSSTTGLETQYF.

The J gene is TRBJ2-5, the V gene TRBV7-2, with a weak D call TRBD1 (6 bases). The CDR3 totals 15 residues. V lost 4 bases and J 5 bases, leaving 17 bases between the germline ends. CDR1 and CDR2 (germline): SGHTA, FQGNSA. For the CDR3, the DNA is TGTGCCAGCAGCTCCCCGCCAGGACAGTGGGAGACCCAGTACTTC. Translating gives CASSSPPGQWETQYF.

The V call is TRBV5-6, the J call TRBJ2-7; D not certain. The V gene's germline CDR1 is SGHDT and CDR2 YYEEEE. The CDR3 spans 12 residues. V was pared by 2 bases and J by 4 bases, with 7 bases between. The CDR3 DNA reads as TGTGCCAGCAGCTTAAAGGTTTACGAGCAGTACTTC. As protein: CASSLKVYEQYF.

This clone was picked up one time. This chain joins TRBV29-1 and TRBJ2-7; tentatively, D is TRBD1 (5 bases). CDR1 and CDR2 (germline): SQVTM, ANQGSEA. The V gene lost 7 bases and the J gene lost 3 bases, with 16 bases spanning the gap. The CDR3 consists of 13 residues. DNA for the CDR3: TGCAGCGCCCTACCTAGGGGCGGCTACGAGCAGTACTTC. Translated: CSALPRGGYEQYF.

The V gene is TRBV6-6, the J gene TRBJ2-5, with a tentative D call TRBD2 (6 bases). There are 14 residues in the CDR3. Trimming cost V 11 bases and J 4 bases, with 20 bases left between them. In germline, CDR1 is MNHNY, CDR2 SVGAGI (reference sequence). CDR3 residues: CAVQIEGGLETQYF. DNA for the CDR3: TGTGCCGTCCAGATAGAGGGAGGTTTAGAGACCCAGTACTTC.

This chain links TRBV30 with TRBJ2-7; 12 positions agree with TRBD2. Germline values: CDR1 GTSNPN, CDR2 SVGIG (reference sequence). V was clipped by 6 bases and J by 6 bases; unmatched bases: 6. This CDR3 has 13 amino acids. The CDR3 DNA follows: TGTGCCTGTGCACTAGCGGGGGGAGGCGAGCAGTACTTC. Its translation is CACALAGGGEQYF.